Following are 28 T cell receptor beta chains from one sample sequenced in a study of CD8 T cells in Susac syndrome. When the RNA was reverse transcribed, random hexamers were used with an input of roughly 0.45 to 1 ug. TCRdb recomputed calls from the immunoSEQ multiplex PCR reads with MiXCR, one row per CDR3 protein. The profile shows 95,000 to 150,000 distinct CDR3 sequences, roughly 94% of them singletons. The sample comprised CD8+ T cells from PBMCs. These receptors were taken from a human donor with Susac syndrome.

V usage is TRBV14 and J usage is TRBJ1-5; 7 bases fit TRBD1. The CDR3 is 16 residues long. Germline values: CDR1 SGHDN, CDR2 FVKESK. Losses at the gene ends were 5 bases for V and 7 bases for J; bases not matched to a gene: 14. The CDR3 DNA sequence: TGTGCCAGCAGCGGCCGCGACAGGGCTCTCGGGCAGCCCCAGCATTTT. This encodes CASSGRDRALGQPQHF.

This rearrangement joins TRBV6-5 to TRBJ1-1; D not resolved. CDR3 length: 13 residues. Germline CDR1 reads MNHEY; CDR2 reads SVGAGI. Trimming left V 6 bases short and J 2 bases short, with 10 bases between. The CDR3 bases are TGTGCCAGCAGAGCCTCCAGAAACACTGAAGCTTTCTTT. Its protein product is CASRASRNTEAFF.

This chain uses TRBV7-9 with TRBJ2-7; D call uncertain. V was pared by 5 bases and J by 5 bases, with 7 bases between. Germline CDR1 reads SEHNR; CDR2 reads FQNEAQ (reference sequence). There are 11 residues in the CDR3. The CDR3, as DNA: TGTGCCAGCAGCCCAAGTGACGAGCAGTACTTC. It encodes CASSPSDEQYF.

This clonotype was detected once. The chain combines TRBV27 with TRBJ2-7; D not resolved. The CDR3 is made up of 14 amino acids. Between the trimmed V and J ends, which lost 3 bases and 0 bases, there was a span of 9 bases. Germline CDR1 MNHEY, CDR2 SMNVEV (reference sequence). The CDR3 DNA reads as TGTGCCAGCAGTTTTGGGATTAGCTCCTACGAGCAGTACTTC. Protein product: CASSFGISSYEQYF.

This clonotype was recorded only once. V gene TRBV12-3 or TRBV12-4 combines with J gene TRBJ1-1; D might be TRBD1 (5 bases). This CDR3 spans 14 amino acids. V dropped 3 bases and J dropped 4 bases, with 12 bases sitting between them. The CDR3 sequence: CASSFRGTSTEAFF. The CDR3 bases are TGTGCCAGCAGTTTTCGGGGGACGAGCACTGAAGCTTTCTTT.

J is TRBJ1-2 and V is TRBV29-1; no reliable D call. V was trimmed by 4 bases and J by 3 bases, leaving 6 bases between them. CDR3 size: 11 residues. CDR1 is SQVTM, CDR2 ANQGSEA, per germline. CDR3 region: CSVGEDYGYTF. DNA for the CDR3: TGCAGCGTTGGGGAGGACTATGGCTACACCTTC.

V is TRBV7-9 and J is TRBJ2-7; maybe TRBD1 (6 bases). Germline assignment: CDR1 SEHNR and CDR2 FQNEAQ (reference sequence). The CDR3 extends over 13 amino acids. V was clipped by 7 bases and J by 10 bases, with 20 bases between them. The CDR3 nucleotides are TGTGCCAGCACCACGCTCTCTCCAGGGGAACAGTACTTC. It specifies CASTTLSPGEQYF.

This chain connects TRBV5-1 to TRBJ1-2; no clear D. Per the germline V gene, CDR1 is SGHRS and CDR2 is YFSETQ. V was shortened by 5 bases and J by 3 bases, with 14 bases between the two germline ends. This CDR3 is built from 14 residues. CDR3 region: CASSRGEPDYGYTF. The CDR3 DNA sequence: TGCGCCAGCAGTCGCGGGGAACCGGACTATGGCTACACCTTC.

The V and J genes are TRBV27 and TRBJ1-6; D ambiguous. The germline V and J ends were trimmed by 3 bases and 8 bases, with 8 bases remaining between them. CDR3 size: 13 residues. Germline V gives CDR1 MNHEY, CDR2 SMNVEV (reference sequence). CDR3 DNA: TGTGCCAGCAGTTTCCAGCTTGATTCACCCCTCCACTTT. It is translated as CASSFQLDSPLHF.

V usage is TRBV15 and J usage is TRBJ2-7; the D gene is possibly TRBD1 (5 bases). The CDR3 runs to 14 residues. The germline V and J ends were trimmed by 1 base and 7 bases, with 14 bases remaining between them. Germline V lookup: CDR1 LNHNV, CDR2 YYDKDF (reference sequence). CDR3 DNA sequence: TGTGCCACCAGCAGAGTATTCACAGGCGTAGAGCAGTACTTC. Protein: CATSRVFTGVEQYF.

V gene TRBV29-1 combines with J gene TRBJ1-3; possibly TRBD1 for D (6 bases). This CDR3 spans 13 amino acids. V lost 7 bases and J 7 bases, leaving 17 bases between the germline ends. Germline lookup yields CDR1 SQVTM and CDR2 ANQGSEA. This chain's CDR3 is CSAVTGNSNTIYF. The DNA for the CDR3 is TGCAGCGCCGTTACAGGGAACTCGAACACCATATATTTT.

The chain combines TRBV7-3 with TRBJ2-5, with 14 bases that match TRBD2. This CDR3 has 19 residues. Germline assignment: CDR1 SGHTA and CDR2 FQGTGA. The V and J ends lost 0 bases and 4 bases, in that order; junction bases with no gene match: 10. The CDR3 here is CASSLTGLAGGSVPETQYF. The CDR3 nucleotides read TGTGCCAGCAGCTTAACCGGACTAGCGGGGGGCTCCGTGCCAGAGACCCAGTACTTC.

The gene calls are TRBV5-4 and TRBJ2-5; 7 nucleotides agree with TRBD2. The CDR3 runs to 13 residues. Germline V lookup: CDR1 SGHNT, CDR2 YYREEE (reference sequence). After removal of 3 bases from V and 4 bases from J, the junction contained 3 bases not matched to a gene. CDR3 bases: TGTGCCAGCAGCTGGACTAGTCGAGAGACCCAGTACTTC. As protein: CASSWTSRETQYF.

J is TRBJ2-6 and V is TRBV9; D is possibly TRBD1 (6 bases). This CDR3 is 17 amino acids long. The ends were cut back, 3 bases at V and 2 bases at J, with 15 bases in the middle. The germline V gene has CDR1 SGDLS and CDR2 YYNGEE. The CDR3 here is CASSGYAGVTGANVLTF. CDR3 nucleotide sequence: TGTGCCAGCAGCGGGTACGCAGGGGTGACTGGGGCCAACGTCCTGACTTTC. Full variable domain (missing parts from reference TRBV9 and TRBJ2-6): DSGVTQTPKHLITATGQRVTLRCSPRSGDLSVYWYQQSLDQGLQFLIQYYNGEERAKGNILERFSAQQFPDLHSELNLSSLELGDSALYFCASSGYAGVTGANVLTFGAGSRLTVL.

This chain links TRBV6-5 with TRBJ2-5; 8 bases line up with TRBD2. CDR1 MNHEY and CDR2 SVGAGI come from the germline V gene. J was trimmed by 5 bases and V by 6 bases; bases with no gene match: 8. The CDR3 extends over 14 amino acids. The CDR3 DNA reads as TGTGCCAGCAGACCCGGGACTAGTACCGAGACCCAGTACTTC. Amino acids: CASRPGTSTETQYF.

The chain has TRBV7-6 and TRBJ1-2; tentatively, D is TRBD1 (5 bases). The CDR3 loop spans 11 amino acids. With 4 bases removed from V and 7 bases from J, the gap between germline ends came to 7 bases. CDR1 SGHVS and CDR2 FNYEAQ come from the germline V gene. CDR3 coding DNA: TGTGCCAGCAGCTCAGGGTTTGGCTACACCTTC. It yields the protein CASSSGFGYTF.

The chain uses TRBV20-1 and TRBJ2-7; D gene unclear. V lost 3 bases and J lost 4, with 13 bases in between. The V gene's germline CDR1 is DFQATT and CDR2 SNEGSKA (reference sequence). There are 13 residues in the CDR3. The DNA for the CDR3 is TGCAGTGCTAGGGGTCAGCTTCCGTACGAGCAGTACTTC. Its translation: CSARGQLPYEQYF.

The V and J genes are TRBV5-1 and TRBJ2-7; TRBD1 agrees at 8 bases. Germline V gives CDR1 SGHRS, CDR2 YFSETQ. The ends lost 0 bases at V and 7 bases at J; junction bases unmatched: 3. The CDR3 totals 13 residues. In DNA form, the CDR3 reads TGCGCCAGCAGCTTGGGGACAGGGAAGGAGCAGTACTTC. Translation gives CASSLGTGKEQYF.

V gene TRBV14 combines with J gene TRBJ1-2; 8 bases agree with TRBD1. V lost 0 bases, J lost 3 bases, and 6 bases stayed unmatched. There are 16 residues in the CDR3. The germline CDR1 and CDR2 sequences are SGHDN and FVKESK. The CDR3 region has the DNA TGTGCCAGCAGCCAAGAGGTCCAGGGGGCCGACTATGGCTACACCTTC. Residues: CASSQEVQGADYGYTF.

The chain is built from TRBV7-2 and TRBJ2-7; 7 bases align to TRBD2. The CDR3 is 14 amino acids. The V gene's germline CDR1 is SGHTA and CDR2 FQGNSA. J lost 2 bases, V lost 5 bases, and 6 bases had no gene match. CDR3 region: CASSELGGAYEQYF. Here the CDR3 DNA reads TGTGCCAGCAGCGAACTTGGGGGGGCCTACGAGCAGTACTTC.

The chain employs TRBV29-1 and TRBJ2-5, with 7 bases lining up with TRBD2. CDR1 is SQVTM and CDR2 is ANQGSEA in the germline V gene. The CDR3 length is 17 residues. With V trimmed by 0 bases and J by 3 bases, 13 bases remained unmatched. Here the CDR3 DNA reads TGCAGCGTTGAAGATCTTTGGGAGGGAGATGGTGAAGAGACCCAGTACTTC. Amino acids: CSVEDLWEGDGEETQYF.

The CDR3 reads CASSLEGARETQYF. In nucleotides, the CDR3 is TGTGCCAGCAGCTTAGAAGGGGCGAGAGAGACCCAGTACTTC. V usage is TRBV7-9 and J usage is TRBJ2-5; maybe TRBD1 (5 bases). The germline V gene has CDR1 SEHNR and CDR2 FQNEAQ (reference sequence). The CDR3 runs to 14 residues. The V gene lost 1 base and the J gene lost 4 bases, with 10 bases spanning the gap.

The chain has TRBV12-3 or TRBV12-4 and TRBJ1-6; D not resolved. There are 15 residues in the CDR3. V lost 7 bases and J 5 bases, leaving 15 bases between the germline ends. CDR3 region: CASTFSGLHNSPLHF. The CDR3 DNA reads as TGTGCCAGCACCTTTTCTGGGCTCCATAATTCACCCCTCCACTTT.

This rearrangement joins TRBV29-1 to TRBJ1-2, with 11 bases that match TRBD1. J lost 8 bases, V lost 6 bases, and 8 bases had no gene match. The CDR3 totals 13 residues. Germline values: CDR1 SQVTM, CDR2 ANQGSEA. The CDR3 DNA sequence: TGCAGCGTCAGGACAGGGGGCGGAGGAGGCTACACCTTC. It codes for CSVRTGGGGGYTF. The full variable domain, completed using reference TRBV29-1 and TRBJ1-2, is SAVISQKPSRDICQRGTSLTIQCQVDSQVTMMFWYRQQPGQSLTLIATANQGSEATYESGFVIDKFPISRPNLTFSTLTVSNMSPEDSSIYLCSVRTGGGGGYTFGSGTRLTVV.

Comment on this clonotype: One junction end disagrees with the germline gene, perhaps due to a read error. V and J are TRBV11-2 and TRBJ2-5, with 8 bases fitting TRBD1. Germline V gives CDR1 SGHAT, CDR2 FQNNGV. This CDR3 region has 17 residues. The CDR3 is CASSLQYTGGSQETQYF. In nucleotides, the CDR3 is TGTGCCAGTAGCTTACAGTACACAGGGGGAAGCCAAGAGACCCAGTACTTC.

The chain uses TRBV20-1 and TRBJ1-5, with D unclear. Looked up from germline, CDR1 is DFQATT and CDR2 is SNEGSKA (reference sequence). Trimming took 6 bases from V and 3 from J, leaving 9 bases between them. The CDR3 sequence is 12 residues long. This CDR3 reads CSAGTSNQPQHF. For the CDR3, the DNA is TGCAGTGCGGGCACCTCCAATCAGCCCCAGCATTTT.

The CDR3 region is CSASGTQNTEAFF. The CDR3 region has the DNA TGCAGTGCTAGTGGGACACAGAACACTGAAGCTTTCTTT. The V call is TRBV20-1, the J call TRBJ1-1; D may be TRBD1 (6 bases). Trimming removed 3 bases at V and 1 base at J, with 9 bases between. CDR1 and CDR2 from the germline V gene are DFQATT and SNEGSKA (reference sequence). The length of the CDR3 is 13 residues.

This rearrangement joins TRBV29-1 to TRBJ1-2, with D possibly being TRBD1 (5 bases). Trimming took off 0 bases at V and 2 bases at J, with 13 bases between the two ends. There are 15 residues in the CDR3. Germline-derived CDR1 and CDR2 are SQVTM and ANQGSEA. CDR3 sequence: CSVEDQGRENYGYTF. In nucleotides, the CDR3 is TGCAGCGTTGAAGATCAGGGCAGGGAGAACTATGGCTACACCTTC. Full variable domain (missing parts from reference TRBV29-1 and TRBJ1-2): SAVISQKPSRDICQRGTSLTIQCQVDSQVTMMFWYRQQPGQSLTLIATANQGSEATYESGFVIDKFPISRPNLTFSTLTVSNMSPEDSSIYLCSVEDQGRENYGYTFGSGTRLTVV.